This T cell receptor beta chain appears in the sequencing data of a study of Tregs in tolerant kidney transplant recipients. Study-level points and caveats: Biological reproducibility was not directly addressed, but technical replication error appeared minimal. Some patients' samples used different primers over time, so nucleotide sequences weren't comparable. Few patients were studied, so findings need validation in larger groups.

In the case of this clone: As yet, its antigen is unknown. The read ends 3 residues shy of where the CDR3 ends; the end is completed using the germline J gene.

Recipients received nonmyeloablative bone marrow transplants from related graft donors, with transient mixed chimerism. Trimming pared 0 bases from V and 3 bases from J, leaving 9 bases between. From germline, CDR1 is SGHRS and CDR2 YFSETQ. CDR3 length equals 14 residues. Repertoires were generated with immunoSEQ multiplex PCR, while TCRdb's copy carries only in-frame clones and drops some. This repertoire includes tens of thousands of clones. This material consisted of CD4+ T cells from blood (PBMCs), taken 24 months after the transplant. The rearrangement links TRBV5-1 to TRBJ1-1; D ambiguous. The receptor was isolated from a human patient who received a combined kidney and bone marrow transplant. A subset of T cells may come from the graft donor. The CDR3 reads CASSLGATHTEAFF. CDR3 DNA (partial): TGCGCCAGCAGCTTGGGTGCCACTCACACTGAA.